The 2 T cell receptor beta chains below all came from one sample that was sequenced in a study of cytomegalovirus exposure and HLA in healthy donors. The protocol was immunoSEQ multiplex PCR, while the TCRdb copy is restricted to in-frame clones and leaves out a portion. Among roughly 330,000 clones, around 87% were seen once, and the ten largest hold over 1%. The sample comprised PBMCs. The receptors were gathered from a woman aged 25-40 years in good health and CMV-seropositive.

The chain employs TRBV6-1 and TRBJ2-7, with D perhaps TRBD1 (5 bases). The ends were cut back, 8 bases at V and 0 bases at J, with 14 bases in the middle. The CDR3 runs 14 residues. In germline, CDR1 is MNHNS, CDR2 SASEGT. In DNA, the CDR3 is TGTGCCAGCGTCGATGGCACAGGCTCCTACGAGCAGTACTTC. Residues: CASVDGTGSYEQYF.

This chain connects TRBV6-5 to TRBJ1-5, with D perhaps matching TRBD1 (6 bases). This CDR3 is 15 amino acids long. V dropped 7 bases and J dropped 7 bases, with 20 bases sitting between them. Germline-derived CDR1 and CDR2 are MNHEY and SVGAGI. In DNA, the CDR3 is TGTGCCAGCATGTCACTCAGGGGTTCGAGGCAGCCCCAGCATTTT. Translating it yields CASMSLRGSRQPQHF.